The 22 T cell receptor beta chains reported below all come from one sample, sequenced in a study of cytomegalovirus exposure and HLA in healthy donors listed by TCRdb under 2017. Library method: the immunoSEQ multiplex PCR assay. For the multiplex PCR, a mixture combining 60 forward primers for TCR Vbeta segments and 13 reverse primers for TCR Jbeta segments was used. Sourced from immuneACCESS, this table was stored by TCRdb with only in-frame sequences that have V and J called. A share of the clones is absent; for the studies checked, an unresolved V gene accounts for under half, and the remainder has no known explanation. In this sample the table shows 180,000 or so clones, approximately 80% of which occur a single time. The ten largest clonotypes hold 1.4% of the sample. The material sequenced was PBMCs. All receptors come from a girl aged 10-17 years in good health and CMV-seropositive.

The CDR3 nucleotides read TGTGCCAGTAGTACCGGGGACTTTTTGGGAAGGATCGGGGAGCTGTTTTTT. Protein: CASSTGDFLGRIGELFF. This sequence joins TRBV19 and TRBJ2-2, with D possibly matching TRBD2 (6 bases). Trimming shortened V by 4 bases and J by 7 bases, and 22 bases separated the two germline ends. The CDR3 runs 17 residues. The germline V gene has CDR1 LNHDA and CDR2 SQIVND (reference sequence).

J is TRBJ2-7 and V is TRBV25-1; no reliable D call. V lost 2 bases to trimming and J lost 5 bases, with 7 bases between them. Germline V lookup: CDR1 MGHDK, CDR2 SYGVNS. The CDR3 sequence is 12 residues long. CDR3 bases: TGTGCCAGCAGTGAACCGAGTAACGAGCAGTACTTC. It yields the protein CASSEPSNEQYF.

The gene calls are TRBV9 and TRBJ1-2; possible D gene TRBD1, 6 bases. The germline CDR1 and CDR2 sequences are SGDLS and YYNGEE. The CDR3 consists of 14 residues. V was clipped by 1 base and J by 4 bases, with 11 bases between them. The chain's CDR3 is CASSVSTGFYGYTF. Written as DNA, the CDR3 is TGTGCCAGCAGCGTAAGCACAGGGTTCTATGGCTACACCTTC.

The chain is built from TRBV10-1 and TRBJ2-3; a weak D match, TRBD1 (6 bases). The length of the CDR3 is 15 residues. Germline V gene lookup returns CDR1 WNHNN and CDR2 SYGVQD (reference sequence). V was trimmed by 3 bases and J by 2 bases, leaving 12 bases between them. The CDR3 loop reads CASSDWGRLTDTQYF. DNA for the CDR3: TGCGCCAGCAGTGACTGGGGGCGCCTCACAGATACGCAGTATTTT.

DNA for the CDR3: TGTGCCAGCAGGACCCCGGGACTCAGAGGAGAAAAACTGTTTTTT. This gives the protein CASRTPGLRGEKLFF. V is TRBV6-1 and J is TRBJ1-4, with D possibly being TRBD1 (5 bases). The germline gives CDR1 MNHNS, CDR2 SASEGT. The CDR3 has 15 residues. V lost 6 bases, J lost 8 bases, and 19 bases lay in between.

V and J are TRBV12-5 and TRBJ1-2; 8 positions agree with TRBD1. The length of the CDR3 is 14 residues. Germline V gene lookup returns CDR1 LGHNT and CDR2 FRNRAP. V trimming: 6 bases; J trimming: 8 bases; junction bases outside the gene matches: 11. As DNA, the CDR3 is TGTGCTAGTGGCCCAGGGGGCGCGGATTACGGCTACACCTTC. Encoded protein: CASGPGGADYGYTF.

Comment on this clone: The same CDR3 also results from other DNA sequences found in this sample. The rearrangement links TRBV25-1 to TRBJ2-2; D is possibly TRBD1 (6 bases). CDR3 length: 18 amino acids. V shed 2 bases and J shed 3 bases, with 19 bases lying between them. The germline V gene encodes CDR1 MGHDK and CDR2 SYGVNS. CDR3 sequence: CASSEDPGVSTYTGELFF. CDR3 DNA: TGTGCCAGCAGTGAAGATCCAGGGGTTTCTACTTACACCGGGGAGCTGTTTTTT.

V and J are TRBV5-1 and TRBJ1-5; D possibly corresponds to TRBD1 (6 bases). Trimming took off 9 bases at V and 5 bases at J, with 18 bases between the two ends. Germline V CDR1 and CDR2: SGHRS, YFSETQ. This CDR3 contains 14 residues. The CDR3 sequence is CATSDRLFDQPQHF. In DNA, the CDR3 is TGCGCCACCTCCGACAGGCTCTTTGATCAGCCCCAGCATTTT.

This clone was picked up a small number of times. The CDR3 DNA reads TGTGCCAGCAGCTTGGGACTAGTTAAGTACGAGCAGTACTTC. Its translation is CASSLGLVKYEQYF. This chain uses TRBV7-2 with TRBJ2-7, with 8 nucleotides matching TRBD2. The V and J ends lost 3 bases and 4 bases, in that order; junction bases with no gene match: 5. The CDR3 is 14 residues long. CDR1 SGHTA and CDR2 FQGNSA come from the germline V gene.

The genes are TRBV7-9 and TRBJ1-2; D perhaps matches TRBD1 (6 bases). Trimming stripped 6 bases from V and 8 bases from J, with 19 bases between. Looked up from germline, CDR1 is SEHNR and CDR2 is FQNEAQ (reference sequence). This CDR3 has 14 residues. Here the CDR3 DNA reads TGTGCCAGCAGTTTTCCAACAACAGGGTTAGGCTACACCTTC. Protein sequence: CASSFPTTGLGYTF.

This chain joins TRBV9 and TRBJ2-3; D possibly corresponds to TRBD2 (5 bases). V gave up 4 bases and J gave up 4 bases, with 13 bases separating them. This CDR3 is 14 amino acids long. The germline V gene encodes CDR1 SGDLS and CDR2 YYNGEE. The CDR3 loop is CASSLGLSADTQYF. In DNA form, the CDR3 reads TGTGCCAGCAGCTTAGGACTCTCGGCAGATACGCAGTATTTT.

This clone came up once. The V call is TRBV5-6, the J call TRBJ2-1, with TRBD1 as a possible D gene (6 bases). The CDR3 consists of 14 residues. Germline assignment: CDR1 SGHDT and CDR2 YYEEEE. Trimming took 4 bases from V and 2 from J, leaving 10 bases between them. The CDR3 nucleotides are TGTGCCAGCAGCCCCGGGACACCCTACAATGAGCAGTTCTTC. This gives the protein CASSPGTPYNEQFF.

To note about this clone: The junction and the germline gene differ at one end; a read error may be behind it. The chain joins TRBV7-9 to TRBJ2-1; 12 nucleotides align to TRBD2. This CDR3 region has 15 residues. Germline CDR1 and CDR2: SEHNR and FQNEAQ (reference sequence). In nucleotides, the CDR3 is TGTGCCAGCAGTTTAGGGACTAGCGGGTCCAATGAGCAGTTCTTC. Encoded protein: CASSLGTSGSNEQFF.

J is TRBJ2-7 and V is TRBV7-2, with D perhaps matching TRBD2 (7 bases). The CDR3 runs 14 residues. Germline lookup yields CDR1 SGHTA and CDR2 FQGNSA. The V and J ends lost 5 bases and 3 bases respectively, with 14 bases between them. CDR3 amino acids: CASSPGDYLYEQYF. The CDR3 nucleotides are TGTGCCAGCAGCCCAGGGGACTACCTCTACGAGCAGTACTTC.

The chain couples TRBV18 to TRBJ1-1; D not certain. V lost 0 bases to trimming and J lost 5 bases, with 13 bases between them. CDR1 and CDR2 (germline): KGHSH, LQKENI. This CDR3 contains 15 residues. In nucleotides, the CDR3 is TGTGCCAGCTCACCACCTAAGGCGGTTGGAACTGAAGCTTTCTTT. Its translation is CASSPPKAVGTEAFF.

This chain connects TRBV27 to TRBJ1-1; the D gene is possibly TRBD1 (6 bases). CDR1 and CDR2 (germline): MNHEY, SMNVEV (reference sequence). With 6 bases removed from V and 3 bases from J, the gap between germline ends came to 14 bases. The length of the CDR3 is 14 residues. The CDR3 DNA reads TGTGCCAGCAGCCCCGGGACACCAGACACTGAAGCTTTCTTT. Translation gives CASSPGTPDTEAFF.

In DNA, the CDR3 is TGTGCCAGCAGTGGACTAGGGGGGGGGAGGGAGCAGTTCTTC. Translating it yields CASSGLGGGREQFF. V gene TRBV6-1 combines with J gene TRBJ2-1, with D possibly matching TRBD2 (7 bases). Germline CDR1 MNHNS, CDR2 SASEGT. V lost 4 bases, J lost 10 bases, and 17 bases lay in between. The length of the CDR3 is 14 residues.

The V and J genes are TRBV6-5 and TRBJ2-5, with 12 bases fitting TRBD2. TRBJ2-7 explains the end of the DNA better; the J call may be wrong. CDR1 is MNHEY and CDR2 is SVGAGI in the germline V gene. The CDR3 extends over 15 amino acids. The CDR3 reads CASSLAGGVSYEQYF. The CDR3 DNA reads as TGTGCCAGCAGTCTAGCGGGAGGGGTCTCGTACGAGCAGTACTTC.

The chain has TRBV6-6 and TRBJ1-1, with D possibly being TRBD1 (5 bases). Deletions cut 4 bases from V and 5 bases from J, with 14 bases between. Germline V CDR1 and CDR2: MNHNY, SVGAGI (reference sequence). The CDR3 spans 14 residues. CDR3 residues: CASSLDRGRTEAFF. CDR3 bases: TGTGCCAGCAGTTTAGATAGGGGTCGAACTGAAGCTTTCTTT.

V usage is TRBV12-5 and J usage is TRBJ1-5; 8 nucleotides align to TRBD1. Trimming cost V 9 bases and J 2 bases; bases outside gene matches: 18. The germline gives CDR1 LGHNT, CDR2 FRNRAP. The CDR3 is 18 residues long. The DNA of the CDR3 is TGTGCTAGGGGAAGGACAGGGAGGGGAACAAGCCGCAATCAGCCCCAGCATTTT. Protein sequence: CARGRTGRGTSRNQPQHF.

As DNA, the CDR3 is TGTGCCAGTAGTATTCTCTTCAGGGACGAGCAGTACTTC. This gives the protein CASSILFRDEQYF. The chain uses TRBV19 and TRBJ2-7, with a weak D call TRBD1 (5 bases). The length of the CDR3 is 13 residues. The V end was cut by 3 bases, the J end by 5 bases, with 11 bases between. Germline loops: CDR1 LNHDA, CDR2 SQIVND (reference sequence).

The chain employs TRBV14 and TRBJ2-7; the D gene is possibly TRBD1 (6 bases). V was trimmed by 0 bases and J by 3 bases, leaving 15 bases between them. CDR1 is SGHDN and CDR2 is FVKESK in the germline V gene. The CDR3 spans 16 residues. The CDR3 bases are TGTGCCAGCAGCCAAGATATGACAGGTGGGCTCTACGAGCAGTACTTC. This encodes CASSQDMTGGLYEQYF.